These 4 T cell receptor beta chains share one sample of origin, sequenced in a study of cytomegalovirus exposure and HLA in healthy donors. Vbeta (60) and Jbeta (13) primers were used in the PCR. Assay used: immunoSEQ multiplex PCR; TCRdb lists only in-frame clones, some missing. The sample consists of about 180,000 clones, roughly 79% of them appearing once. Source material: PBMCs. The receptors here all came from a woman aged 18-30 years in good health and CMV-seropositive.

This clone turned up a few times. The chain is built from TRBV6-1 and TRBJ1-5; tentatively, D is TRBD1 (5 bases). Germline V gene data show CDR1 as MNHNS and CDR2 as SASEGT. This CDR3 is 14 amino acids long. The V end lost 4 bases, the J end lost 2 bases, and 9 bases lay between the germline ends. CDR3 amino acids: CASSGDSGNQPQHF. The CDR3 region has the DNA TGTGCCAGCAGTGGGGACTCCGGCAATCAGCCCCAGCATTTT.

This clone was seen a few times. This chain uses TRBV12-5 with TRBJ2-3; TRBD2 matches at 12 bases. V was clipped by 4 bases and J by 4 bases; unmatched bases: 3. The CDR3 extends over 15 amino acids. Germline loops: CDR1 LGHNT, CDR2 FRNRAP. CDR3 residues: CASGSSGGASDTQYF. Here the CDR3 DNA reads TGTGCTAGTGGTTCTAGCGGGGGGGCATCAGATACGCAGTATTTT.

This clone has a single count. The J gene is TRBJ2-3, the V gene TRBV27, with 10 bases identical to TRBD1. There are 16 residues in the CDR3. Germline values: CDR1 MNHEY, CDR2 SMNVEV (reference sequence). V trimming: 3 bases; J trimming: 4 bases; junction bases outside the gene matches: 7. CDR3 nucleotide sequence: TGTGCCAGCAGTTTCGCTACGGACAGGGGGGCAGATACGCAGTATTTT. Translated: CASSFATDRGADTQYF.

This chain joins TRBV5-4 and TRBJ1-1; D remains ambiguous. The CDR3 spans 11 residues. Germline loops: CDR1 SGHNT, CDR2 YYREEE (reference sequence). V was pared by 3 bases and J by 3 bases, with 3 bases between. This CDR3 is CASSSYTEAFF. CDR3 nucleotides: TGTGCCAGCAGCTCCTACACTGAAGCTTTCTTT.